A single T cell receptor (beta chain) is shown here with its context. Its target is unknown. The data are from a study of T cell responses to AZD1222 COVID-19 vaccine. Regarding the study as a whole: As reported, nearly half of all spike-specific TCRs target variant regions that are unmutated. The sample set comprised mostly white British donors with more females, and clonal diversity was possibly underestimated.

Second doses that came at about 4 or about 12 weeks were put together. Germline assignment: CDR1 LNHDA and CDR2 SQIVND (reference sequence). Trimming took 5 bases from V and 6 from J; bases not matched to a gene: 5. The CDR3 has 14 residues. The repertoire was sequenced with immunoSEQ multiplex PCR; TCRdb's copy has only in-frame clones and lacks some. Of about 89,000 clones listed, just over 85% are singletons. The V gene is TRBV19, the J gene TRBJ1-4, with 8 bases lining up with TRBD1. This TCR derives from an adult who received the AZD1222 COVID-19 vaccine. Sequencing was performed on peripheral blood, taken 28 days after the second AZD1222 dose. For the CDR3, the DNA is TGTGCCAGTAGTGCGGGACAGGAGGATGAAAAACTGTTTTTT. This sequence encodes CASSAGQEDEKLFF. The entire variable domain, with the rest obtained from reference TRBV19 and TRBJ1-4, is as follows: DGGITQSPKYLFRKEGQNVTLSCEQNLNHDAMYWYRQDPGQGLRLIYYSQIVNDFQKGDIAEGYSVSREKKESFPLTVTSAQKNPTAFYLCASSAGQEDEKLFFGSGTQLSVL.